The present T cell receptor beta chain was sequenced within a study of regulatory T cells in long-lasting Graves disease. Study-wide context: Graves' patients with a new diagnosis had received antithyroid drugs under 3 months. Study-wide points: Persistent disease was associated with favored TRBV28 usage and with favored use of TRBJ1-2 and TRBJ2-5.

Construction of the TCR beta libraries employed iRepertoire HTBI primers in conjunction with Arm-PCR of CDR3 regions. One entry per CDR3 protein results from TCRdb running MiXCR on the multiplex PCR reads. The top ten clones hold approximately 12% of a sample with approximately 560,000 distinct CDR3 sequences, about 16% of them seen once. About this clonotype: Its cognate antigen is unknown.

V shed 10 bases and J shed 4 bases, with 16 bases lying between them. The CDR3 extends over 13 amino acids. The germline gives CDR1 LNHDA, CDR2 SQIVND (reference sequence). As to time point: newly diagnosed GD, antithyroid drugs for less than 3 months. Isolated PBMC RNA provided the starting material for the TCR library. These data were also filed under a second study, of T cells in Graves' hyperthyroidism and ophthalmopathy. Per that study: A set of HTBI primers served as the primers for a first-round RT-PCR of the TCR CDR3. Most clonotypes that expanded in the thyroid above 0.001 also showed up in blood.

This receptor was obtained from a man in his late teens or twenties with Graves disease. This specimen consisted of peripheral blood mononuclear cells (PBMCs), obtained at new diagnosis, from a patient treated with antithyroid drugs. The chain employs TRBV19 and TRBJ1-1, with TRBD1 as a possible D gene (5 bases). Here the CDR3 DNA reads TGTGCCACCGCGAGGACACTCGGCACTGAAGCTTTCTTT. Translating it yields CATARTLGTEAFF.